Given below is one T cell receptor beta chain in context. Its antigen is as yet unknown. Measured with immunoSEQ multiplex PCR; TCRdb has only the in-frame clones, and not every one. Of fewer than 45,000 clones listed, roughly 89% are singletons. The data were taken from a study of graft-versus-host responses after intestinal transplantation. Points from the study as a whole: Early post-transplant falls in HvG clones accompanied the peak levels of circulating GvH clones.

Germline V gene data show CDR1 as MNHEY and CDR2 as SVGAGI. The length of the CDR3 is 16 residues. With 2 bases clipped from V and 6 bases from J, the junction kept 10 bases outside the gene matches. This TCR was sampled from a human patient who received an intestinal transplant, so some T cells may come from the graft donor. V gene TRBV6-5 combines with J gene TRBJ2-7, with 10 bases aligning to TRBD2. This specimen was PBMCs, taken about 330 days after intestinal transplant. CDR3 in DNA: TGTGCCAGCAGTTACGCCGTGGTAGCGGGGGGATCCGAGCAGTACTTC. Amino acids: CASSYAVVAGGSEQYF.